The 7 T cell receptor beta chains below come from one sample, sequenced in a study of blood T cell repertoires in COVID-19 (TCRdb year 2020). The library was prepared using the immunoSEQ multiplex PCR assay. Here the immuneACCESS table is served through TCRdb, limited to in-frame sequences with V and J called. Missing clones are a known gap in these copies; in checked studies unresolved V genes cover under half, and the rest lacks a known reason. For this sample the table gives 250,000 to 350,000 clones, of which around 90% were detected only once. The ten top clones hold 2.2% of the sample. Material for sequencing was peripheral blood. The receptors were sampled from a woman aged 50 to 60 who had recovered from COVID-19.

V and J are TRBV5-6 and TRBJ1-2; D is ambiguous. Trimming cost V 4 bases and J 4 bases, with 14 bases left between them. The CDR3 consists of 14 residues. From germline, CDR1 is SGHDT and CDR2 YYEEEE. The DNA for the CDR3 is TGTGCCAGCAGCACGGAGGCAGTGGGCTATGGCTACACCTTC. Encoded protein: CASSTEAVGYGYTF.

The chain combines TRBV28 with TRBJ2-5; 7 nucleotides match TRBD2. The CDR3 covers 18 residues. CDR1 and CDR2 (germline): MDHEN, SYDVKM. V trimming: 8 bases; J trimming: 0 bases; junction bases outside the gene matches: 18. The CDR3 nucleotides are TGTGCCAGCCAAGGACACGGGGGGACCTTTTCGTACCAAGAGACCCAGTACTTC. Protein sequence: CASQGHGGTFSYQETQYF.

This sequence joins TRBV6-5 and TRBJ1-2; D is uncertain. V was trimmed by 8 bases and J by 1 base, leaving 17 bases between them. The CDR3 runs to 15 residues. Germline-derived CDR1 and CDR2 are MNHEY and SVGAGI. The chain's CDR3 is CASSLARQLNYGYTF. Here the CDR3 DNA reads TGTGCCAGCTCCCTTGCCAGGCAACTTAACTATGGCTACACCTTC.

The rearrangement links TRBV19 to TRBJ1-1, with no clear D. Between the trimmed V and J ends, which lost 7 bases and 8 bases, there was a span of 11 bases. Germline-derived CDR1 and CDR2 are LNHDA and SQIVND (reference sequence). The CDR3 has 11 amino acids. CDR3 loop: CASIDRVEAFF. In nucleotides, the CDR3 is TGTGCCAGTATCGACCGGGTCGAAGCTTTCTTT.

This clone was found once. The chain has TRBV9 and TRBJ1-1, with TRBD1 identical over 7 bases. CDR1 SGDLS and CDR2 YYNGEE come from the germline V gene. The CDR3 is made up of 16 amino acids. Germline trimming cut 0 bases from V and 4 bases from J; bases unmatched to any gene: 9. The CDR3 region is CASSVVEGAGGTEAFF. CDR3 sequence (DNA): TGTGCCAGCAGCGTAGTCGAGGGGGCCGGCGGCACTGAAGCTTTCTTT.

V and J are TRBV30 and TRBJ1-6; 8 nucleotides agree with TRBD1. There are 15 residues in the CDR3. CDR1 and CDR2 from the germline V gene are GTSNPN and SVGIG (reference sequence). V was pared by 3 bases and J by 5 bases, with 6 bases of the junction left unmatched. The CDR3 sequence is CAWSYYRGNNSPLHF. CDR3 sequence (DNA): TGTGCCTGGAGCTATTACAGGGGGAATAATTCACCCCTCCACTTT.

CDR3 nucleotides: TGCGCCAGCAGCTTGGAGGGCAGGGGCAATCAGCCCCAGCATTTT. Its protein product is CASSLEGRGNQPQHF. The chain joins TRBV5-1 to TRBJ1-5; tentatively, D is TRBD1 (5 bases). The CDR3 runs 15 residues. Germline V gene data show CDR1 as SGHRS and CDR2 as YFSETQ. V shed 0 bases and J shed 2 bases, with 9 bases lying between them.